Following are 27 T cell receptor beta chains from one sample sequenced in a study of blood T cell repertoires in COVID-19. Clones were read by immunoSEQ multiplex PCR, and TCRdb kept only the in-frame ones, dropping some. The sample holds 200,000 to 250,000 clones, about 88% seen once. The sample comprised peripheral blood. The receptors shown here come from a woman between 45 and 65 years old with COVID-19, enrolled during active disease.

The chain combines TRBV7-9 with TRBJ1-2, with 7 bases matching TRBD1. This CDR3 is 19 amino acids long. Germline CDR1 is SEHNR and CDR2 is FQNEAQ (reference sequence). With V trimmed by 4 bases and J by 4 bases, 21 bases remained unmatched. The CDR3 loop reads CASSSAGGTARSDPYGYTF. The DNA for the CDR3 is TGTGCCAGCAGCTCAGCGGGCGGGACAGCTCGATCAGACCCCTATGGCTACACCTTC.

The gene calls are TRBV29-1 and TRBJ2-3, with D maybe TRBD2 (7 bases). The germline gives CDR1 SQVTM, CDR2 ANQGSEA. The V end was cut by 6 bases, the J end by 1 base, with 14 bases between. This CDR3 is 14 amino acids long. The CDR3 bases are TGCAGCGTAAGGGGGGCGGGAGGCACAGATACGCAGTATTTT. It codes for CSVRGAGGTDTQYF.

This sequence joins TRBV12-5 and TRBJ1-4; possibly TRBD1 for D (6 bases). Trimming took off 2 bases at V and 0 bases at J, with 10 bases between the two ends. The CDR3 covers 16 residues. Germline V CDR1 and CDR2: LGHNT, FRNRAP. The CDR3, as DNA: TGTGCTAGTGGTTTGCAGGGGCACCCAACTAATGAAAAACTGTTTTTT. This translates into CASGLQGHPTNEKLFF.

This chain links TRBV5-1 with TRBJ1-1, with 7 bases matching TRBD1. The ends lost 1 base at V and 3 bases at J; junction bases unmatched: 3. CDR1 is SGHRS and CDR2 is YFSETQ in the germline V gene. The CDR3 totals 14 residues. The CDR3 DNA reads TGCGCCAGCAGCTTGACAGGGGACCACACTGAAGCTTTCTTT. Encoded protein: CASSLTGDHTEAFF.

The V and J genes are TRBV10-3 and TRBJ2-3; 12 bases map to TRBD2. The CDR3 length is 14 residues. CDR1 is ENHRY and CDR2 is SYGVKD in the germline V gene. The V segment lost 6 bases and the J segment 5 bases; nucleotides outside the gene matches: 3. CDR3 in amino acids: CAIRTSGGEDTQYF. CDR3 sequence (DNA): TGTGCCATCAGGACTAGCGGGGGTGAAGATACGCAGTATTTT.

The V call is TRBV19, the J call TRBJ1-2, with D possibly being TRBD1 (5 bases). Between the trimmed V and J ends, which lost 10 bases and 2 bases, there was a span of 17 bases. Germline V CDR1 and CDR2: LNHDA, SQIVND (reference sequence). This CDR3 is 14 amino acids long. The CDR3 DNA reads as TGTGCCACCGGGCTGGCAGGGAGGAACTATGGCTACACCTTC. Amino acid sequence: CATGLAGRNYGYTF.

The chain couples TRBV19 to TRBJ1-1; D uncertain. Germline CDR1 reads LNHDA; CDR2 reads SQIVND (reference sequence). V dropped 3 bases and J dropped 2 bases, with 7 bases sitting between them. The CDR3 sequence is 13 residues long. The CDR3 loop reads CASSMTENTEAFF. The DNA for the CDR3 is TGTGCCAGTAGTATGACTGAAAACACTGAAGCTTTCTTT.

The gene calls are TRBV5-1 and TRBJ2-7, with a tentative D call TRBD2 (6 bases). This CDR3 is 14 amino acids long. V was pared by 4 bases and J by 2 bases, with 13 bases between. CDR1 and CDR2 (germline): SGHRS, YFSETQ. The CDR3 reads CASSPGGGTYEQYF. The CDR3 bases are TGCGCCAGCAGCCCCGGGGGTGGGACCTACGAGCAGTACTTC.

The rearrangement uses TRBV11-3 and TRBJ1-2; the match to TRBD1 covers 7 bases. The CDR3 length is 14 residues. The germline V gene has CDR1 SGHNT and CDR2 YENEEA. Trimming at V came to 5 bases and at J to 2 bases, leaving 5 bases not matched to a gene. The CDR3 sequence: CASSVGTANYGYTF. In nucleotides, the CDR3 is TGTGCCAGCAGCGTTGGGACAGCGAACTATGGCTACACCTTC.

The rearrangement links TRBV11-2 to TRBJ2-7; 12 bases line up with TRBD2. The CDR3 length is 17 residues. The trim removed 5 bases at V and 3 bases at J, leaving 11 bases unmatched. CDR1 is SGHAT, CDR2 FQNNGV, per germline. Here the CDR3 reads CASSILAGGAPDYEQYF. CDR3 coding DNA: TGTGCCAGCAGCATCCTAGCGGGGGGGGCCCCTGACTACGAGCAGTACTTC.

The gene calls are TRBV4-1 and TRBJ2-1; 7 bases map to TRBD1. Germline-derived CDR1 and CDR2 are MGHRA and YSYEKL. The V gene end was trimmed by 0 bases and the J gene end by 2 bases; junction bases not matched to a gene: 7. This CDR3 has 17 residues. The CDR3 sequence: CASSQEDIQGPYNEQFF. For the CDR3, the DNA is TGCGCCAGCAGCCAAGAAGACATACAGGGGCCCTACAATGAGCAGTTCTTC.

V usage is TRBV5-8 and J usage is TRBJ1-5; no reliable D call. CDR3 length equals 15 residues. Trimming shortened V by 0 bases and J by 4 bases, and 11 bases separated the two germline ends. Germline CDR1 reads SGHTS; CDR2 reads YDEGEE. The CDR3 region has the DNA TGTGCCAGCAGCTTGGGGGCCTTTGGGAATCAGCCCCAGCATTTT. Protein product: CASSLGAFGNQPQHF. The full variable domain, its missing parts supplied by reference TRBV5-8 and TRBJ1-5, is EAGVTQSPTHLIKTRGQQATLRCSPISGHTSVYWYQQALGLGLQFLLWYDEGEERNRGNFPPRFSGRQFPNYSSELNVNALELEDSALYLCASSLGAFGNQPQHFGDGTRLSIL.

CDR3 sequence (DNA): TGTGCCAGCAGCTTAGACGCGGGGGCCACCTACTCCGGCGAGCAGTACTTC. Translated, it gives CASSLDAGATYSGEQYF. This chain connects TRBV11-3 to TRBJ2-7, with D perhaps TRBD2 (7 bases). The V gene lost 0 bases and the J gene lost 6 bases, with 21 bases spanning the gap. Germline V CDR1 and CDR2: SGHNT, YENEEA. The CDR3 covers 17 residues.

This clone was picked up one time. In DNA form, the CDR3 reads TGTGCCAGCAGCCGCGATGAGACCCAGTACTTC. The encoded protein is CASSRDETQYF. This chain uses TRBV6-1 with TRBJ2-5; D is uncertain. The V gene's germline CDR1 is MNHNS and CDR2 SASEGT. This CDR3 is 11 amino acids long. The V and J ends lost 6 bases and 5 bases respectively, with 7 bases between them.

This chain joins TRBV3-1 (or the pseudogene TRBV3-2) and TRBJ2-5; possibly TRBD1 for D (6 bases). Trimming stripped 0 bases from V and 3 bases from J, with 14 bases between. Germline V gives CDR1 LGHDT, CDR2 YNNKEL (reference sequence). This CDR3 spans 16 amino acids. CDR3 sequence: CASSQEFRQGKETQYF. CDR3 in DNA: TGTGCCAGCAGCCAAGAGTTTAGGCAGGGGAAAGAGACCCAGTACTTC.

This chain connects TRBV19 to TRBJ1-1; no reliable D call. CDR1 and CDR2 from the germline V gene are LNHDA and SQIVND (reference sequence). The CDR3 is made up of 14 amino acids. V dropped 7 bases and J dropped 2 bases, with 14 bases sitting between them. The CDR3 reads CASNLRGGNTEAFF. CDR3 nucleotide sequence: TGTGCCAGTAACTTGAGAGGTGGAAACACTGAAGCTTTCTTT.

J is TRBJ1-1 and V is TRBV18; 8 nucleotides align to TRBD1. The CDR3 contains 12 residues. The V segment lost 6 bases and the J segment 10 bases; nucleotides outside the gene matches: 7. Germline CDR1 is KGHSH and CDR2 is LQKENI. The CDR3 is CASSLDRVLAFF. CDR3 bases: TGTGCCAGCTCCCTGGACAGGGTTCTAGCTTTCTTT.

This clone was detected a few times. The CDR3 bases are TGTGCCAGCAGCAAAGAAAGGCGGGGGCAGGGAGGAAACACCATATATTTT. Its translation: CASSKERRGQGGNTIYF. This chain links TRBV21-1 with TRBJ1-3. TRBV21-1 is a pseudogene segment. The CDR3 spans 17 residues.

CDR3 region: CASSPPGLSSSPLHF. The CDR3 DNA reads as TGTGCCAGCAGCCCCCCCGGTCTAAGTAGTTCACCCCTCCACTTT. The chain recombines TRBV7-2 with TRBJ1-6; D uncertain. CDR3 length equals 15 residues. The germline gives CDR1 SGHTA, CDR2 FQGNSA. V was trimmed by 5 bases and J by 9 bases, leaving 17 bases between them.

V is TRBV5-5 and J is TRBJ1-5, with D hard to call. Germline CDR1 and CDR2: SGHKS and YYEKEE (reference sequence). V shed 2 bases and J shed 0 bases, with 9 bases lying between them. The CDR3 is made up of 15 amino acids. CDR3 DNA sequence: TGTGCCAGCAGCTTCGGAGTGTATAGCAATCAGCCCCAGCATTTT. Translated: CASSFGVYSNQPQHF.

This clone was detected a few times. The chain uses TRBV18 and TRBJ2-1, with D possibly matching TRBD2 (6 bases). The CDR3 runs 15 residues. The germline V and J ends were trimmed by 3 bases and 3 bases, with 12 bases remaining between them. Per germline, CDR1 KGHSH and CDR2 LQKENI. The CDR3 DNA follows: TGTGCCAGCTCACCGCCCCAGGGACTCTACAATGAGCAGTTCTTC. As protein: CASSPPQGLYNEQFF.

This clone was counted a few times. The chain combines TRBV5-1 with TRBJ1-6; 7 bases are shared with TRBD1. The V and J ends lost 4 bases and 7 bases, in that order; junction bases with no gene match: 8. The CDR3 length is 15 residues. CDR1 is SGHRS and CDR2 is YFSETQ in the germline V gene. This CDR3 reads CASSTEGASNSPLHF. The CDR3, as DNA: TGCGCCAGCAGCACTGAGGGGGCGTCGAATTCACCCCTCCACTTT.

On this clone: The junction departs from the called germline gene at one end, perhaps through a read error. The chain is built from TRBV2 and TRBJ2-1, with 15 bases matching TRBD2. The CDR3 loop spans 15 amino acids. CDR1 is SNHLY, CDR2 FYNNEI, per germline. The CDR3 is CASSPGLAGGPRVVF. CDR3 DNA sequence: TGTGCCAGCAGTCCCGGACTAGCGGGGGGGCCAAGGGTCGTCTTC.

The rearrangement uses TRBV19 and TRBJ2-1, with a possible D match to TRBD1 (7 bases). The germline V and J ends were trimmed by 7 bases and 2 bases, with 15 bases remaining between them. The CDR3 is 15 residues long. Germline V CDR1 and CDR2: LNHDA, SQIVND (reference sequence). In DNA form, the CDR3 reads TGTGCCAGTACCCGTACAGGGGAGGCCTACAATGAGCAGTTCTTC. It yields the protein CASTRTGEAYNEQFF.

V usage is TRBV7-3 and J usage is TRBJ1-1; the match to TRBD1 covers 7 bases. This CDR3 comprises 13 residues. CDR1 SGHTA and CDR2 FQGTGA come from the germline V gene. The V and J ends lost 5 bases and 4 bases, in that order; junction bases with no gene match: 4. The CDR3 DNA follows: TGTGCCAGCAGCAACGACAGGGCCACTGAAGCTTTCTTT. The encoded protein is CASSNDRATEAFF. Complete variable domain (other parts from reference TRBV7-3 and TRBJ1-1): GAGVSQTPSNKVTEKGKYVELRCDPISGHTALYWYRQSLGQGPEFLIYFQGTGAADDSGLPNDRFFAVRPEGSVSTLKIQRTERGDSAVYLCASSNDRATEAFFGQGTRLTVV.

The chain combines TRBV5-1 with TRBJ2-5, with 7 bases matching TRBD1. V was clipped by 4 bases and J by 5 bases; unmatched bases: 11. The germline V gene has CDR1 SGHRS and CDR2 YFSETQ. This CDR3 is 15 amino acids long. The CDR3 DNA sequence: TGCGCCAGCAGCGGAGACGGACAGGCGGTTGAGACCCAGTACTTC. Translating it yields CASSGDGQAVETQYF.

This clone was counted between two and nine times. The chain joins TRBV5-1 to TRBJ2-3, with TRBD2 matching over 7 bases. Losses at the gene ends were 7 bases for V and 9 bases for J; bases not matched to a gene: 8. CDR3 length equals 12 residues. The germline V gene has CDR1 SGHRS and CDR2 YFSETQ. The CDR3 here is CASSISGGTQYF. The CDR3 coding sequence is TGCGCCAGCTCCATATCGGGGGGAACGCAGTATTTT.